This T cell receptor (beta chain) was identified during a study of human T cells and chemical hapten exposure. Overall study findings and caveats: Having alopecia, the donors may differ immunologically from healthy people.

As processed by the authors: Per sample, the median was 95,638 TCRs, with values from about 22,000 to 700,000. MiXCR was run by TCRdb on the RACE reads, yielding one entry per CDR3 protein. TCRdb, rather than the study authors, made the V and J calls. Of roughly 120,000 distinct CDR3 sequences in the sample, approximately 14% were seen once. Regarding time point: patch test 1, 2 weeks after DPC sensitization. Stated treatment: therapeutic diphenylcyclopropenone sensitization with weekly scalp DPC. This CDR3 comprises 14 residues. The trim removed 4 bases at V and 7 bases at J, leaving 5 bases unmatched. The germline CDR1 and CDR2 sequences are SNHLY and FYNNEI. As for this clonotype: The antigen is not known.

V usage is TRBV2 and J usage is TRBJ2-1; TRBD1 aligns across 9 bases. The receptor was isolated from a man between 18 and 29 years old with alopecia areata. Some clones in this sample may be carry-over from other donors' samples. Here the sequenced sample was whole blood, taken in connection with sensitization to the hapten diphenylcyclopropenone (DPC). CDR3 amino acids: CASSVQGASNEQFF. The CDR3 DNA is TGTGCCAGCAGTGTACAGGGGGCATCGAATGAGCAGTTCTTC.